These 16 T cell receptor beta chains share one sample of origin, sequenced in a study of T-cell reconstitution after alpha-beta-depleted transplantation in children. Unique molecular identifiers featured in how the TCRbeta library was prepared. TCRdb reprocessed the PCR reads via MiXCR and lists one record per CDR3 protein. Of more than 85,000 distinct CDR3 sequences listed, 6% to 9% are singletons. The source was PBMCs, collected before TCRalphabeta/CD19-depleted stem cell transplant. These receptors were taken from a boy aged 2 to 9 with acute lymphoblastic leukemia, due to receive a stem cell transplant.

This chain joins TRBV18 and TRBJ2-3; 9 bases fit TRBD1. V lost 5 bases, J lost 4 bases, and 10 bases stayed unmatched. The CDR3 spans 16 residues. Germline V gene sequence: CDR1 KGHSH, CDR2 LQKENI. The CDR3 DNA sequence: TGTGCCAGCTCAACGGGGACAGGGCGGTCACCAGATACGCAGTATTTT. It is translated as CASSTGTGRSPDTQYF. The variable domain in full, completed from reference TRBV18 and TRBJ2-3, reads NAGVMQNPRHLVRRRGQEARLRCSPMKGHSHVYWYRQLPEEGLKFMVYLQKENIIDESGMPKERFSAEFPKEGPSILRIQQVVRGDSAAYFCASSTGTGRSPDTQYFGPGTRLTVL.

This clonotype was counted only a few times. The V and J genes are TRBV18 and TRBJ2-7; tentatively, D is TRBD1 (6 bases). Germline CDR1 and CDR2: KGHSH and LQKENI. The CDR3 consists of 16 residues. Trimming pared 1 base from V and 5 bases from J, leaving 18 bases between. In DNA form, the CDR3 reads TGTGCCAGCTCACCACGGACAGCGACAAGGGGGAACGAGCAGTACTTC. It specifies CASSPRTATRGNEQYF.

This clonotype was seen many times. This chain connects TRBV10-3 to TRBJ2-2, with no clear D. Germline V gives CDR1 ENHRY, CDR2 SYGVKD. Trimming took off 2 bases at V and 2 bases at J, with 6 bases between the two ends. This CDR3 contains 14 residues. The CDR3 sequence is CAISEMANTGELFF. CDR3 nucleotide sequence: TGTGCCATCAGTGAGATGGCCAACACCGGGGAGCTGTTTTTT.

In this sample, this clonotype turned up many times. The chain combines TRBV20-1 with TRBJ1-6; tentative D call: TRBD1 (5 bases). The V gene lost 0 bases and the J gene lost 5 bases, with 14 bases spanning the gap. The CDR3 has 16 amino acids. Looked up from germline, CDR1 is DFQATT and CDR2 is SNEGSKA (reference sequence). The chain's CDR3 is CSARDQAEGNNSPLHF. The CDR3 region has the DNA TGCAGTGCTAGAGATCAGGCGGAGGGGAATAATTCACCCCTCCACTTT.

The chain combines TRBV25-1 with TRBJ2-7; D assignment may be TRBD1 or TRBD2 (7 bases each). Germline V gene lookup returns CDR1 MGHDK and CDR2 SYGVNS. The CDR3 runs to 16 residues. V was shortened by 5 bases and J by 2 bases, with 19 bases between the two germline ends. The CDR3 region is CASSPWGGQSAYEQYF. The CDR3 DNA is TGTGCCAGCAGTCCCTGGGGGGGACAGAGCGCCTACGAGCAGTACTTC.

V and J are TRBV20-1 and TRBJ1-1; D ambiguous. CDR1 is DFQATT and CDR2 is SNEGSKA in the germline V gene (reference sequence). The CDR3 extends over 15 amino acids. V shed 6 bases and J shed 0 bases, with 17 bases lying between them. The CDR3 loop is CSARPRVAMNTEAFF. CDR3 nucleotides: TGCAGTGCCCGCCCACGGGTGGCCATGAACACTGAAGCTTTCTTT.

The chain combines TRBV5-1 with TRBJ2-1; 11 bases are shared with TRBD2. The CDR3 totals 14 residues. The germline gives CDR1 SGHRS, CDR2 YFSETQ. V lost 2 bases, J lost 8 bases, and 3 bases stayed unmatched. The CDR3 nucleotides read TGCGCCAGCAGCTTTAGCGGGGGGGCCGATGAGCAGTTCTTC. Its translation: CASSFSGGADEQFF.

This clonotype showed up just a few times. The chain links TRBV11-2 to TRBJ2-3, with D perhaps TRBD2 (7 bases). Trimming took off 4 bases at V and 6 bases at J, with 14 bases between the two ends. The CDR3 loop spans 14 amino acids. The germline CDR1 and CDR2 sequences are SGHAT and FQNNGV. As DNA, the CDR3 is TGTGCCAGCAGCTCCGCGGGGGCGCGGGATACGCAGTATTTT. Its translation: CASSSAGARDTQYF.

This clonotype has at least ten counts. CDR3 loop: CASSRPPADTQYF. CDR3 nucleotide sequence: TGCGCCAGCAGCCGTCCTCCTGCTGATACGCAGTATTTT. This rearrangement joins TRBV5-1 to TRBJ2-3; no definite D call. Germline CDR1 SGHRS, CDR2 YFSETQ. The CDR3 has 13 amino acids. V lost 4 bases, J lost 6 bases, and 12 bases lay in between.

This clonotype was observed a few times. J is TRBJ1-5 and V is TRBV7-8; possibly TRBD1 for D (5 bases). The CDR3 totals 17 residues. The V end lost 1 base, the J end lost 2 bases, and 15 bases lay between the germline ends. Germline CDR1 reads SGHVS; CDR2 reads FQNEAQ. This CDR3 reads CASSLVGGSRGNQPQHF. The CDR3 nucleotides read TGTGCCAGCAGCTTAGTGGGGGGGTCAAGGGGCAATCAGCCCCAGCATTTT.

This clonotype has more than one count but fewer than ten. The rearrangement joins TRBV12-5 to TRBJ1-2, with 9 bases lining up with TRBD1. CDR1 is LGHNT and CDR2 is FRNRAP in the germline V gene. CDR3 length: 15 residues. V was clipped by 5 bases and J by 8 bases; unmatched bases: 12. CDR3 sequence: CASGAGTGRIGGYTF. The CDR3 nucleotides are TGTGCTAGTGGTGCTGGGACAGGGAGGATCGGAGGCTACACCTTC.

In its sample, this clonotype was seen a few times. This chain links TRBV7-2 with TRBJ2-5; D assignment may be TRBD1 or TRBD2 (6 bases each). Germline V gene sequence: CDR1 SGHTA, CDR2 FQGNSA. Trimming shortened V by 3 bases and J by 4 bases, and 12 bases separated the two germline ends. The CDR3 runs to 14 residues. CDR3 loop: CASSFLGGRETQYF. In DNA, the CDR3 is TGTGCCAGCAGCTTCCTCGGGGGCCGAGAGACCCAGTACTTC.

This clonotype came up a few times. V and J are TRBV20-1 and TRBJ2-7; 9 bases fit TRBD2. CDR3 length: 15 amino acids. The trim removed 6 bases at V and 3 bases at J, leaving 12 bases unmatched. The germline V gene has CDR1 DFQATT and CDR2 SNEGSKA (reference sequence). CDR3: CSATGRLAGIYEQYF. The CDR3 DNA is TGCAGTGCCACCGGTCGCCTAGCGGGAATCTACGAGCAGTACTTC.

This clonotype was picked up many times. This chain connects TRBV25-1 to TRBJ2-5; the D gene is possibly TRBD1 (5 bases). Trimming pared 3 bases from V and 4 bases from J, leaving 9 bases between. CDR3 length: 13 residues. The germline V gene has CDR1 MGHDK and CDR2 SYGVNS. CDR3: CASSEVGVETQYF. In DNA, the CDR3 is TGTGCCAGCAGTGAGGTAGGGGTAGAGACCCAGTACTTC.

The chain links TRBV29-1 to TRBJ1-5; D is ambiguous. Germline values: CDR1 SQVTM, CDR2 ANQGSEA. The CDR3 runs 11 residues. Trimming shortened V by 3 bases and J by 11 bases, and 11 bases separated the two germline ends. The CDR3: CSVERSGTQHF. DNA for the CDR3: TGCAGCGTTGAGCGCTCTGGGACCCAGCATTTT.

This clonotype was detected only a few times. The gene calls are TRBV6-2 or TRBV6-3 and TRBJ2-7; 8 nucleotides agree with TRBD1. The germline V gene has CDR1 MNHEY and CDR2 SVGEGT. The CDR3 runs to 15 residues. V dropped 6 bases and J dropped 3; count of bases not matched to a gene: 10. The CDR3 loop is CASRESGQENYEQYF. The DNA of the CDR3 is TGTGCCAGCAGAGAATCGGGACAGGAGAACTACGAGCAGTACTTC.